These 5 T cell receptor beta chains were sequenced from one sample in a study of T-cell memory formation after mild COVID-19 (dated by TCRdb to 2020 to 2023). Libraries came from 5' RACE. TCRdb shows the sequencer as Illumina NovaSeq 6000. TCRdb reanalyzed the raw reads on its own, using fastp at Q25 for trimming and MiXCR for clone calling, and kept in-frame beta chains. Rows merge per CDR3 protein into single entries with the most common DNA and genes. The table for this sample lists 250,000 to 350,000 distinct CDR3 sequences; about 13% of them were counted only once. The ten largest clones capture roughly a fifth of the sample. Sample: PBMCs or a T cell subset sorted from them (not recorded which). Receptors originate from a man between 18 and 29 years old who had mild COVID-19 (a few samples of this study predate the infection). The sample titles of this study are shuffled in the database, so cell type and time point are left out; the donor was told from shared clones.

This clonotype appeared many times. The J gene is TRBJ2-5, the V gene TRBV18, with D perhaps matching TRBD2 (5 bases). This CDR3 comprises 15 residues. V lost 4 bases and J lost 1, with 13 bases in between. From germline, CDR1 is KGHSH and CDR2 LQKENI. The CDR3 is CASSRGAAIQETQYF. The DNA for the CDR3 is TGTGCCAGCTCACGGGGAGCCGCGATCCAAGAGACCCAGTACTTC.

This clonotype was seen a few times. The V gene is TRBV7-6, the J gene TRBJ2-7; weak D call: TRBD2 (5 bases). The V end was cut by 5 bases, the J end by 0 bases, with 11 bases between. Germline lookup yields CDR1 SGHVS and CDR2 FNYEAQ. The length of the CDR3 is 14 residues. CDR3 coding DNA: TGTGCCAGCAGCCACAGCGGTGGCTCCTACGAGCAGTACTTC. Its protein is CASSHSGGSYEQYF.

The chain has TRBV5-1 and TRBJ2-2; D might be TRBD2 (6 bases). The CDR3 spans 15 residues. Looked up from germline, CDR1 is SGHRS and CDR2 is YFSETQ. Trimming stripped 2 bases from V and 0 bases from J, with 8 bases between. The CDR3 is CASSFTSPNTGELFF. The CDR3, as DNA: TGCGCCAGCAGCTTCACTAGCCCGAACACCGGGGAGCTGTTTTTT.

The chain employs TRBV7-9 and TRBJ1-1, with D possibly TRBD1 on 5 matching bases. The CDR3 is 13 residues long. In germline, CDR1 is SEHNR, CDR2 FQNEAQ (reference sequence). V lost 5 bases and J 7 bases, leaving 14 bases between the germline ends. The CDR3 bases are TGTGCCAGCAGCCTGGACACGGAGAATGAAGCTTTCTTT. It is translated as CASSLDTENEAFF.

The sample holds a few counts of this clonotype. This rearrangement joins TRBV16 to TRBJ1-5; 9 bases are shared with TRBD1. CDR1 and CDR2 from the germline V gene are KGHSY and FQNENV. The V gene end was trimmed by 4 bases and the J gene end by 1 base; junction bases not matched to a gene: 5. The CDR3 contains 16 residues. The CDR3 here is CASSLGTGSSNQPQHF. The CDR3 bases are TGTGCCAGCAGCCTAGGGACAGGGTCCAGCAATCAGCCCCAGCATTTT.